A single sample is the source of the 20 T cell receptor beta chains below, sequenced in a study of radiotherapy plus CTLA-4 blockade in lung cancer. The table came from immunoSEQ multiplex PCR; TCRdb's copy has only in-frame clones and leaves some out. In the table there are about 120,000 clones, 80% to 90% of which are singletons. This material consisted of peripheral blood, taken from a patient treated with radiotherapy plus ipilimumab. The origin of the receptors is a human donor with non-small cell lung cancer that progressed on radiotherapy plus ipilimumab.

The V gene is TRBV2, the J gene TRBJ2-3; D possibly corresponds to TRBD1 (5 bases). The CDR3 has 12 residues. The V gene's germline CDR1 is SNHLY and CDR2 FYNNEI. V was clipped by 7 bases and J by 3 bases, with 8 bases between them. The CDR3 region has the DNA TGTGCCAGCATAGGGGCGACAGATACGCAGTATTTT. Protein sequence: CASIGATDTQYF.

The chain recombines TRBV2 with TRBJ2-3; D is possibly TRBD1 or TRBD2 (5 bases each). Looked up from germline, CDR1 is SNHLY and CDR2 is FYNNEI. V was pared by 7 bases and J by 6 bases, with 14 bases between. The CDR3 sequence is 13 residues long. CDR3 bases: TGTGCCAGCAAGCGAGGGGTGGTGGATACGCAGTATTTT. Encoded protein: CASKRGVVDTQYF.

The genes are TRBV7-9 and TRBJ2-3; 8 bases agree with TRBD1. Per the germline V gene, CDR1 is SEHNR and CDR2 is FQNEAQ (reference sequence). The trim removed 4 bases at V and 12 bases at J, leaving 12 bases unmatched. CDR3 length equals 14 residues. CDR3 in amino acids: CASSSGTGVRVQYF. The CDR3 bases are TGTGCCAGCAGCTCTGGGACAGGAGTACGCGTACAGTATTTT.

This sequence joins TRBV6-6 and TRBJ2-1, with 10 bases aligning to TRBD2. Germline loops: CDR1 MNHNY, CDR2 SVGAGI (reference sequence). The CDR3 has 15 amino acids. V was clipped by 2 bases and J by 7 bases; unmatched bases: 5. CDR3 loop: CASSYPLAGVNEQFF. CDR3 bases: TGTGCCAGCAGTTACCCCCTAGCGGGAGTTAATGAGCAGTTCTTC.

This clone showed up many times. This sample also contains other DNA sequences that code for the same CDR3. The V call is TRBV5-1, the J call TRBJ1-2; TRBD1 matches 9 bases. Trimming cost V 3 bases and J 4 bases; bases outside gene matches: 1. CDR1 and CDR2 (germline): SGHRS, YFSETQ. CDR3 length equals 13 residues. This CDR3 is CASSSTGGYGYTF. In DNA form, the CDR3 reads TGCGCCAGCAGCTCGACAGGGGGCTATGGCTACACCTTC.

The CDR3 DNA reads TGTGCCAGCAGCATGAGGGGACTAGCGTTCTACGAGCAGTACTTC. It encodes CASSMRGLAFYEQYF. This sequence joins TRBV5-8 and TRBJ2-7; the match to TRBD2 covers 10 bases. The CDR3 extends over 15 amino acids. Germline V gene data show CDR1 as SGHTS and CDR2 as YDEGEE. V shed 4 bases, J shed 3 bases, and the junction held 7 bases outside the gene matches.

V and J are TRBV19 and TRBJ2-3; 9 nucleotides align to TRBD2. V lost 3 bases to trimming and J lost 2 bases; unmatched junction nucleotides: 3. The CDR3 extends over 15 amino acids. Per the germline V gene, CDR1 is LNHDA and CDR2 is SQIVND (reference sequence). Written as DNA, the CDR3 is TGTGCCAGTAGTATTGCGGGGGGGAACACAGATACGCAGTATTTT. Its translation is CASSIAGGNTDTQYF.

The rearrangement links TRBV27 to TRBJ1-1; D is undetermined. The germline CDR1 and CDR2 sequences are MNHEY and SMNVEV (reference sequence). The CDR3 contains 13 residues. The V and J ends lost 2 bases and 4 bases respectively, with 8 bases between them. The CDR3 loop is CASSLIQTTEAFF. For the CDR3, the DNA is TGTGCCAGCAGTTTAATACAGACCACTGAAGCTTTCTTT.

Concerning this clone itself: This CDR3 is also generated by other DNA sequences in the sample. The rearrangement uses TRBV5-1 and TRBJ2-7; D call uncertain. This CDR3 is built from 13 residues. CDR1 and CDR2 (germline): SGHRS, YFSETQ. Deletions cut 0 bases from V and 2 bases from J, with 6 bases between. CDR3 sequence reads: CASSLGTPYEQYF. The CDR3 bases are TGCGCCAGCAGCTTGGGTACGCCCTACGAGCAGTACTTC.

DNA for the CDR3: TGTGCCAGCAGCTTAATTCCCTCACCCCAGTACTTC. Its translation is CASSLIPSPQYF. The rearrangement joins TRBV5-6 to TRBJ2-5; no firm D call. Trimming removed 2 bases from V and 9 bases from J, with 11 bases in between. The germline gives CDR1 SGHDT, CDR2 YYEEEE. CDR3 length: 12 residues.

The sample holds one count of this clone. The CDR3 region is CSVVEGGLTEAFF. CDR3 nucleotides: TGCAGCGTTGTCGAGGGGGGGCTCACTGAAGCTTTCTTT. The chain links TRBV29-1 to TRBJ1-1; perhaps TRBD1 as D (6 bases). Germline CDR1 and CDR2: SQVTM and ANQGSEA. V lost 4 bases, J lost 4 bases, and 13 bases lay in between. This CDR3 is built from 13 residues.

The V gene is TRBV6-6, the J gene TRBJ2-1; weak D call: TRBD1 (6 bases). V lost 4 bases and J lost 5, with 9 bases in between. This CDR3 has 13 residues. Looked up from germline, CDR1 is MNHNY and CDR2 is SVGAGI (reference sequence). The CDR3 sequence: CASSSTGNNEQFF. CDR3 DNA sequence: TGTGCCAGCAGTTCTACAGGGAACAATGAGCAGTTCTTC.

The chain recombines TRBV5-1 with TRBJ1-2; no definite D call. In germline, CDR1 is SGHRS, CDR2 YFSETQ. CDR3 size: 14 residues. The germline V and J ends were trimmed by 2 bases and 1 base, with 9 bases remaining between them. The CDR3 coding sequence is TGCGCCAGCAGCTTTGATCTACTTAACTATGGCTACACCTTC. This codes for CASSFDLLNYGYTF.

The sample holds a few counts of this clone. J is TRBJ2-1 and V is TRBV10-3; 7 bases are shared with TRBD1. Germline CDR1 reads ENHRY; CDR2 reads SYGVKD. The CDR3 is 15 amino acids. The J segment lost 5 bases and the V segment lost 3 bases, leaving 7 bases of the junction unmatched. Here the CDR3 DNA reads TGTGCCATCAGTGATCTAAGGGACAGAAACAATGAGCAGTTCTTC. Translating gives CAISDLRDRNNEQFF.

The chain couples TRBV6-1 to TRBJ1-2; TRBD1 matches 11 bases. With 0 bases clipped from V and 7 bases from J, the junction kept 4 bases outside the gene matches. This CDR3 contains 15 residues. Germline V CDR1 and CDR2: MNHNS, SASEGT. The CDR3 DNA reads TGTGCCAGCAGTGAAGCGCGGGGGACAGGGGGTGGCTACACCTTC. Protein product: CASSEARGTGGGYTF.

In its sample, this clone was seen once. J is TRBJ2-1 and V is TRBV10-1; TRBD2 agrees at 15 bases. Germline V CDR1 and CDR2: WNHNN, SYGVQD (reference sequence). The CDR3 length is 21 residues. J gave up 0 bases and V 8 bases, and 17 bases lay outside the gene matches. The CDR3 here is CASYTRLAGTSGGSSYNEQFF. DNA for the CDR3: TGCGCCAGCTATACTAGACTAGCCGGGACTAGCGGGGGGAGCTCCTACAATGAGCAGTTCTTC.

The J gene is TRBJ2-3, the V gene TRBV9, with 10 bases matching TRBD2. Germline V gene sequence: CDR1 SGDLS, CDR2 YYNGEE. Losses at the gene ends were 6 bases for V and 6 bases for J; bases not matched to a gene: 10. The CDR3 runs to 15 residues. CDR3 nucleotides: TGTGCCAGCACCGGCCTGGGACTAGCGACCGATACGCAGTATTTT. Translation gives CASTGLGLATDTQYF.

This chain links TRBV29-1 with TRBJ2-2; D unclear. This CDR3 region has 13 residues. Trimming stripped 7 bases from V and 5 bases from J, with 14 bases between. Germline V gives CDR1 SQVTM, CDR2 ANQGSEA. The DNA for the CDR3 is TGCAGCGGGAGTCGCGAATTTACCGGGGAGCTGTTTTTT. Amino acids: CSGSREFTGELFF.

The rearrangement links TRBV25-1 to TRBJ1-1; D not certain. The CDR3 is 15 residues long. Trimming took off 9 bases at V and 2 bases at J, with 19 bases between the two ends. Per germline, CDR1 MGHDK and CDR2 SYGVNS. The DNA for the CDR3 is TGTGCCAGGCCGGACCCCCTAACACGTAACACTGAAGCTTTCTTT. Protein: CARPDPLTRNTEAFF.

The rearrangement joins TRBV28 to TRBJ2-2; D gene ambiguous. The CDR3 spans 12 residues. Trimming removed 7 bases at V and 5 bases at J, with 8 bases between. Germline loops: CDR1 MDHEN, CDR2 SYDVKM. As DNA, the CDR3 is TGTGCCAGCATGGAGATGACCGGGGAGCTGTTTTTT. It translates to CASMEMTGELFF.